Following are 27 T cell receptor beta chains from one sample sequenced in a study of blood T cells in healthy people across ages. Sample-barcoded 5' priming and a J-beta primer mix drove a second PCR of about 6 to 12 cycles. TCRdb re-derived calls from the 5' RACE reads in MiXCR, one entry per CDR3 protein. The repertoire holds 800,000 to 950,000 distinct CDR3 sequences, about 44% seen once, with about an eighth in the top ten. Sequencing used blood. The receptors here all came from a man younger than 45 in good health.

The chain has TRBV6-5 and TRBJ1-1; D gene unclear. The V gene's germline CDR1 is MNHEY and CDR2 SVGAGI. The CDR3 spans 12 residues. Trimming removed 6 bases at V and 4 bases at J, with 9 bases between. The CDR3 DNA reads TGTGCCAGCAGGGACGTGAGCACTGAAGCTTTCTTT. It yields the protein CASRDVSTEAFF.

The rearrangement joins TRBV5-1 to TRBJ1-4; 7 bases align to TRBD1. This CDR3 region has 14 residues. Germline CDR1 reads SGHRS; CDR2 reads YFSETQ. V lost 5 bases and J lost 7; bases outside the gene matches: 8. The CDR3 is CASRPDRAPEKLFF. In nucleotides, the CDR3 is TGCGCCAGCAGACCTGACAGGGCACCTGAAAAACTGTTTTTT.

The chain links TRBV29-1 to TRBJ2-1; D is possibly TRBD2 (6 bases). The germline gives CDR1 SQVTM, CDR2 ANQGSEA. V gave up 6 bases and J gave up 7 bases, with 13 bases separating them. The CDR3 runs 12 residues. The CDR3 coding sequence is TGCAGCGTCCCGGGACTGGGGAATGAGCAGTTCTTC. This gives the protein CSVPGLGNEQFF.

As DNA, the CDR3 is TGCAGTGCTCCTTTGACCCCCTCCTACGAGCAGTACTTC. Protein product: CSAPLTPSYEQYF. The chain has TRBV20-1 and TRBJ2-7; D gene unclear. The ends were cut back, 5 bases at V and 0 bases at J, with 11 bases in the middle. The CDR3 has 13 amino acids. CDR1 is DFQATT and CDR2 is SNEGSKA in the germline V gene (reference sequence).

This clonotype was seen more than once but under ten times. V usage is TRBV9 and J usage is TRBJ1-5; TRBD1 might be the D (5 bases). V was trimmed by 4 bases and J by 6 bases, leaving 17 bases between them. CDR3 length equals 15 residues. CDR1 is SGDLS, CDR2 YYNGEE, per germline. This CDR3 is CASSPSTVYGQPQHF. Written as DNA, the CDR3 is TGTGCCAGCAGCCCATCGACAGTCTATGGTCAGCCCCAGCATTTT.

This chain uses TRBV28 with TRBJ2-7; 12 bases are shared with TRBD1. V lost 8 bases, J lost 4 bases, and 6 bases stayed unmatched. In germline, CDR1 is MDHEN, CDR2 SYDVKM. CDR3 length equals 14 residues. CDR3 DNA: TGTGCCAGCGGGGACAGGGGGCGCAAGTACGAGCAGTACTTC. Amino acids: CASGDRGRKYEQYF.

This clonotype was observed many times. Its ends do not fully match the called genes, so a read error is possible. The gene calls are TRBV12-3 or TRBV12-4 and TRBJ1-1; D ambiguous. The CDR3 extends over 13 amino acids. The CDR3 sequence is CASGFMSGTEAFF. The CDR3 bases are TGTGCCAGCGGTTTTATGTCTGGCACTGAAGCTTTCTTT.

The chain is built from TRBV20-1 and TRBJ2-1; 8 bases agree with TRBD2. This CDR3 has 13 amino acids. V lost 6 bases, J lost 4 bases, and 5 bases stayed unmatched. Germline V gene sequence: CDR1 DFQATT, CDR2 SNEGSKA (reference sequence). Here the CDR3 DNA reads TGCAGTGCCCTTATAGCGGGATACAATGAGCAGTTCTTC. This sequence encodes CSALIAGYNEQFF.

A word on this clonotype: It is unclear where the CDR3 begins or ends on the DNA, so no DNA is shown, and the CDR3 is as TCRdb lists it. V is TRBV30 and J is TRBJ2-1; TRBD2, the table's D call, lacks a check against the DNA. CDR1 is GTSNPN, CDR2 SVGIG, per germline (reference sequence). 13 amino acids form the CDR3, both terminal residues included. CDR3 protein: CAWGTGTSGGRFF.

This chain uses TRBV12-3 or TRBV12-4 with TRBJ2-2; possible D gene TRBD2, 5 bases. The CDR3 has 14 residues. The ends were cut back, 10 bases at V and 5 bases at J, with 17 bases in the middle. The CDR3 loop reads CATESGIGTGELFF. The CDR3 region has the DNA TGTGCCACGGAGTCGGGGATTGGAACCGGGGAGCTGTTTTTT.

Here the CDR3 reads CASSFTGQSAGELFF. The CDR3 DNA sequence: TGCGCCAGCAGCTTCACGGGACAGAGCGCCGGGGAGCTGTTTTTT. The chain carries TRBV4-1 and TRBJ2-2; the match to TRBD1 covers 7 bases. Per germline, CDR1 MGHRA and CDR2 YSYEKL. The length of the CDR3 is 15 residues. V shed 5 bases and J 6 bases; nucleotides not matched to a gene: 9.

The chain carries TRBV9 and TRBJ2-3; 9 bases match TRBD1. The V and J ends lost 4 bases and 1 base, in that order; junction bases with no gene match: 7. Germline V CDR1 and CDR2: SGDLS, YYNGEE. The CDR3 contains 16 residues. For the CDR3, the DNA is TGTGCCAGCAGCTCACGCCGGGACAGGGGCACAGATACGCAGTATTTT. Translation: CASSSRRDRGTDTQYF.

V usage is TRBV7-2 and J usage is TRBJ2-2; D not resolved. Germline V gives CDR1 SGHTA, CDR2 FQGNSA. The V gene lost 5 bases and the J gene lost 5 bases, with 9 bases spanning the gap. The CDR3 is 13 residues long. The CDR3: CASSPQPTGELFF. The CDR3 DNA is TGTGCCAGCAGCCCGCAACCTACCGGGGAGCTGTTTTTT.

This chain links TRBV3-1 with TRBJ2-3; D is perhaps TRBD1 or TRBD2 (6 bases each). V was clipped by 0 bases and J by 8 bases, with 15 bases between them. CDR3 length: 15 residues. Germline loops: CDR1 LGHDT, CDR2 YNNKEL (reference sequence). CDR3 loop: CASSQDFTGAGTQYF. The DNA for the CDR3 is TGTGCCAGCAGCCAAGACTTCACGGGGGCAGGTACGCAGTATTTT.

This clonotype has just a few counts. The chain employs TRBV11-1 and TRBJ1-2; 9 bases line up with TRBD1. J was trimmed by 3 bases and V by 2 bases; bases with no gene match: 13. The CDR3 is 18 residues long. Looked up from germline, CDR1 is SGHAT and CDR2 is FQDESV (reference sequence). In nucleotides, the CDR3 is TGTGCCAGCAGCTTATTCCCCACGGGGACAGGGATTGACTATGGCTACACCTTC. This gives the protein CASSLFPTGTGIDYGYTF. Looking up the rest from reference TRBV11-1 and TRBJ1-2 gives the full variable domain: EAEVAQSPRYKITEKSQAVAFWCDPISGHATLYWYRQILGQGPELLVQFQDESVVDDSQLPKDRFSAERLKGVDSTLKIQPAELGDSAMYLCASSLFPTGTGIDYGYTFGSGTRLTVV.

The table lists this clonotype with a few counts. This rearrangement joins TRBV20-1 to TRBJ2-1; a possible D gene is TRBD2 (5 bases). Trimming took off 2 bases at V and 8 bases at J, with 25 bases between the two ends. CDR3 length: 17 residues. CDR1 is DFQATT and CDR2 is SNEGSKA in the germline V gene (reference sequence). The chain's CDR3 is CSARPPAGSRPWDEQFF. In DNA, the CDR3 is TGCAGTGCTAGACCACCGGCGGGCAGCCGCCCCTGGGATGAGCAGTTCTTC.

This sequence joins TRBV6-1 and TRBJ1-1, with D possibly TRBD1 on 6 matching bases. V lost 7 bases, J lost 1 base, and 10 bases lay in between. CDR3 length equals 13 residues. Germline-derived CDR1 and CDR2 are MNHNS and SASEGT. CDR3 sequence reads: CASTWTANTEAFF. CDR3 coding DNA: TGTGCCAGCACCTGGACAGCGAACACTGAAGCTTTCTTT.

This clonotype was seen a handful of times. The gene calls are TRBV6-5 and TRBJ2-7; TRBD2 aligns across 7 bases. Germline V lookup: CDR1 MNHEY, CDR2 SVGAGI. V dropped 11 bases and J dropped 3; count of bases not matched to a gene: 4. This CDR3 contains 11 residues. Written as DNA, the CDR3 is TGTGCCGGAGTAGCGGGCTACGAGCAGTACTTC. This encodes CAGVAGYEQYF.

The CDR3 is CASSVGLATGELFF. The CDR3 DNA follows: TGTGCCAGCAGCGTCGGCTTGGCCACCGGGGAGCTGTTTTTT. The J gene is TRBJ2-2, the V gene TRBV9; D gene uncertain. CDR1 SGDLS and CDR2 YYNGEE come from the germline V gene. There are 14 residues in the CDR3. The V and J ends lost 2 bases and 4 bases respectively, with 9 bases between them.

This rearrangement joins TRBV20-1 to TRBJ2-5; perhaps TRBD2 as D (5 bases). TRBJ2-7 matches the DNA end more closely, so the J call is doubtful. The germline gives CDR1 DFQATT, CDR2 SNEGSKA (reference sequence). The CDR3 is 14 amino acids. The CDR3 reads CSASIFGVSYEQYF. CDR3 bases: TGCAGTGCTAGTATCTTCGGGGTCTCCTACGAGCAGTACTTC.

The genes are TRBV6-6 and TRBJ2-3; D not resolved. Trimming took off 7 bases at V and 1 base at J, with 6 bases between the two ends. CDR1 and CDR2 from the germline V gene are MNHNY and SVGAGI (reference sequence). The CDR3 covers 12 residues. CDR3 protein: CASNQRTDTQYF. The CDR3 DNA reads TGTGCCAGCAATCAGCGCACAGATACGCAGTATTTT.

This chain uses TRBV12-3 or TRBV12-4 with TRBJ2-5, with D tentatively TRBD1 (5 bases). Trimming removed 7 bases at V and 2 bases at J, with 11 bases between. There are 13 residues in the CDR3. The CDR3 DNA reads as TGTGCCAGCAAAGACAGTCTACAAGAGACCCAGTACTTC. Protein: CASKDSLQETQYF.

The gene calls are TRBV6-2 or TRBV6-3 and TRBJ1-1; the D is unclear. Germline CDR1 is MNHEY and CDR2 is SVGEGT. The CDR3 has 13 amino acids. Trimming left V 0 bases short and J 2 bases short, with 4 bases between. CDR3 nucleotides: TGTGCCAGCAGTTACTCGTCCAACACTGAAGCTTTCTTT. Amino acids: CASSYSSNTEAFF.

This clonotype occurred a few times. V usage is TRBV6-4 and J usage is TRBJ1-2; no reliable D call. The ends were cut back, 6 bases at V and 5 bases at J, with 7 bases in the middle. This CDR3 contains 11 residues. From germline, CDR1 is MRHNA and CDR2 SNTAGT. CDR3 region: CASRGQYGYTF. The CDR3 region has the DNA TGTGCCAGCAGGGGCCAATATGGCTACACCTTC.

This sequence joins TRBV6-1 and TRBJ2-6; 9 positions match TRBD1. V lost 6 bases and J lost 1; bases outside the gene matches: 7. This CDR3 spans 17 amino acids. Germline CDR1 and CDR2: MNHNS and SASEGT. The CDR3 sequence is CASRRGQGISGANVLTF. The CDR3 nucleotides are TGTGCCAGCAGACGAGGACAGGGGATATCTGGGGCCAACGTCCTGACTTTC.

V usage is TRBV5-5 and J usage is TRBJ2-7, with 8 bases identical to TRBD1. The CDR3 has 16 residues. From germline, CDR1 is SGHKS and CDR2 YYEKEE (reference sequence). The V gene end was trimmed by 2 bases and the J gene end by 5 bases; junction bases not matched to a gene: 12. This CDR3 reads CASSFSSLDRVNEQYF. CDR3 DNA: TGTGCCAGCAGCTTTTCGTCTTTGGACAGGGTAAACGAGCAGTACTTC.

The chain combines TRBV2 with TRBJ2-5; D unresolved. Germline CDR1 and CDR2: SNHLY and FYNNEI. The V end lost 6 bases, the J end lost 5 bases, and 22 bases lay between the germline ends. The CDR3 has 16 amino acids. As DNA, the CDR3 is TGTGCCAGCAGCCGTACGAGCTCTGACTCTCGGGAGACCCAGTACTTC. Encoded protein: CASSRTSSDSRETQYF.